The clone carrying this T cell receptor (beta chain) came up a few times. Antigen: not known. The data stem from a study of T cells in Graves' hyperthyroidism and ophthalmopathy. Study findings and constraints: Ophthalmopathy was distinguished from stable hyperthyroidism by 13 V-J signatures.

Regions amplified from RNA transcripts were the TCR beta CDR3 regions. The HTBI set primed first-round TCR CDR3 RT-PCR. MiXCR was run by TCRdb on the multiplex PCR reads, yielding one entry per CDR3 protein. The table lists 350,000 or so distinct CDR3 sequences, approximately 18% of them singletons. The CDR3 contains 19 residues. The germline V gene has CDR1 MNHNY and CDR2 SVGAGI (reference sequence). Trimming removed 0 bases from V and 5 bases from J; junction bases left unmatched: 18. It was at first hyperthyroidism diagnosis, before any ophthalmopathy symptoms, that the blood sample was taken. V is TRBV6-6 and J is TRBJ1-2; 7 nucleotides line up with TRBD1. Sequenced: blood. The sequence came from a woman in her twenties or thirties with Graves' hyperthyroidism that later progressed to Graves' ophthalmopathy. The CDR3 DNA sequence: TGTGCCAGCAGTTACTCGACTGTGACAGGGACCCATACGTTATATGGCTACACCTTC. Translating it yields CASSYSTVTGTHTLYGYTF.